The sequence of this T cell receptor (beta chain) was determined in a study of cytomegalovirus exposure and HLA in healthy donors. 60 Vbeta and 13 Jbeta primers were used in PCR. This table comes from immunoSEQ multiplex PCR, and its TCRdb copy is limited to in-frame clones, with some not included. The repertoire holds 150,000 to 200,000 clones, with around 81% as singletons. Overall study findings and caveats: The classifier was said to identify cytomegalovirus status with high specificity and sensitivity. Usually a TCR sequence was rare, but some public TCRs were found in many donors.

Germline CDR1 SGHTA, CDR2 FQGTGA. With 5 bases clipped from V and 6 bases from J, the junction kept 4 bases outside the gene matches. This CDR3 has 13 residues. This clone was counted only a few times. Its antigen is not identified. The specimen sequenced was PBMCs. This chain connects TRBV7-3 to TRBJ2-3, with 8 bases that match TRBD2. The sequence was collected from a woman under 30 in good health and CMV-seropositive. The CDR3 DNA is TGTGCCAGCAGCACGGGGGGGGTCGATACGCAGTATTTT. It codes for CASSTGGVDTQYF. The full variable domain, with the rest looked up from reference TRBV7-3 and TRBJ2-3, is GAGVSQTPSNKVTEKGKYVELRCDPISGHTALYWYRQSLGQGPEFLIYFQGTGAADDSGLPNDRFFAVRPEGSVSTLKIQRTERGDSAVYLCASSTGGVDTQYFGPGTRLTVL.